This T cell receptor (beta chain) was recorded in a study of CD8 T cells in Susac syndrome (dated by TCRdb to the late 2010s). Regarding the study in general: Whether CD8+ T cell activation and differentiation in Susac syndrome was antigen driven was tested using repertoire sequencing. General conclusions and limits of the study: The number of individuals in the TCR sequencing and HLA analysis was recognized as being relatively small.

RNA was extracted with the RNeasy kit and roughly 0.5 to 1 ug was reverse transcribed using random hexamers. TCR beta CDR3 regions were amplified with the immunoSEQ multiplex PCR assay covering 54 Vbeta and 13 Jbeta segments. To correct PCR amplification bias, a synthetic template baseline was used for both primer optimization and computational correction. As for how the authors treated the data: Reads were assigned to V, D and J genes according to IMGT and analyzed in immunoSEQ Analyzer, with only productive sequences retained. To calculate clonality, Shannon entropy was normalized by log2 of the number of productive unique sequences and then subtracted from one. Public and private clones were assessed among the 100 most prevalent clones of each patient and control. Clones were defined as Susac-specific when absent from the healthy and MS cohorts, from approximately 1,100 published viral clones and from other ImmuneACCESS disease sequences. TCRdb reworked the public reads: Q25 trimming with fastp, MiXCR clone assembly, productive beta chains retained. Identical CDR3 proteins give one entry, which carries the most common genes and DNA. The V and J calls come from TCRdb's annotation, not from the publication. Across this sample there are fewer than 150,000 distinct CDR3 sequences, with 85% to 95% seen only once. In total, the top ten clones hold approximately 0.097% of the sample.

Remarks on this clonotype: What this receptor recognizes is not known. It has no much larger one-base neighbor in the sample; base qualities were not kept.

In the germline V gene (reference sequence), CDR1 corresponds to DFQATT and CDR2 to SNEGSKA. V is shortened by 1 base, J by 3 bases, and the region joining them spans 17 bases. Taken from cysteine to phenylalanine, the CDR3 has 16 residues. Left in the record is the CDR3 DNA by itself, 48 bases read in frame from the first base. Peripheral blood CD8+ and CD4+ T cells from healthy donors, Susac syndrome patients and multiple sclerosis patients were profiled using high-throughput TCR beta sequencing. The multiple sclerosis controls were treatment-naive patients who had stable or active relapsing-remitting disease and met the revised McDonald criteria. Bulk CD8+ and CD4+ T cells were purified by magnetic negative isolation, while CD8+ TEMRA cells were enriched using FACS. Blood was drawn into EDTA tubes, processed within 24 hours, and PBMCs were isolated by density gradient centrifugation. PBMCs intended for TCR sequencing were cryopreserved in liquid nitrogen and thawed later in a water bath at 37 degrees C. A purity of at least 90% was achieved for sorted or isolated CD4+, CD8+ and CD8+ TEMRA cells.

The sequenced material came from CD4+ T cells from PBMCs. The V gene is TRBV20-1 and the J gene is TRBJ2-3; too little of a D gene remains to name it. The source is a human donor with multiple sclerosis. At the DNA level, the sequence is TGCAGTGCTAGAGTCCCCCGGGCCTCCGCGACAGATACGCAGTATTTT. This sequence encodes CSARVPRASATDTQYF.